Only one count was recorded for the clone carrying this TCR beta chain. Data came from immunoSEQ multiplex PCR; TCRdb stores just in-frame clones and leaves some out. The sample records 300,000 or so clones, around 84% being singletons. The data are from a study of blood T cell repertoires in COVID-19. The wider study: PBMCs, B-cell-depleted T cells, or T cells provided the cDNA or gDNA that made up the material.

Per germline, CDR1 MNHEY and CDR2 SVGEGT. CDR3 length: 12 amino acids. V was pared by 4 bases and J by 3 bases, with 7 bases between. V and J are TRBV6-2 or TRBV6-3 and TRBJ2-7; D gene uncertain. The specimen sequenced was peripheral blood. The TCR originated in a man between 65 and 85 years old with acute or convalescent COVID-19. The CDR3 DNA reads TGTGCCAGCAGTTTCCAGAACTACGAGCAGTACTTC. Translated: CASSFQNYEQYF.